A selection of T cell receptor beta chains follows, all from one sample in a study of T cells in tuberculosis. Method: immunoSEQ multiplex PCR; TCRdb's copy keeps in-frame clones and lacks some. Of around 19,000 clones detected, 80% to 90% appear once; the ten largest clones hold 14% to 15%. The sequencing input was PBMCs. The receptors derive from a donor under 30 with latent tuberculosis or without tuberculosis infection. Each CDR3 is given with its conserved first and last residue. D genes are given only for firm matches. The size field is filled for only some rows; it gives once, few, many or a size class.

abundance	v_gene	j_gene	d_gene	CDR3nt	CDR3aa
-	TRBV19	TRBJ1-2	TRBD1	TGTGCCAGTAGTATCACAGGGGGCGATGGCTACACCTTC	CASSITGGDGYTF
-	TRBV4-3	TRBJ1-4	-	TGCGCCAGCAGCCAAGGGACAGCGCTTAATGAAAAACTGTTTTTT	CASSQGTALNEKLFF
-	TRBV7-8	TRBJ2-3	-	TGTGCCAGCAGACCGACAGGACCGAGCTCCAGGAGCACAGATACGCAGTATTTT	CASRPTGPSSRSTDTQYF
-	TRBV5-1	TRBJ2-3	TRBD1	TGCGCCAGCAGGCGGCGGACAGGGGGCTACCCATCAACAGATACGCAGTATTTT	CASRRRTGGYPSTDTQYF
-	TRBV19	TRBJ1-2	TRBD1	TGTGCCAGTAGAAGTTACAGGGGAAATGGCTACACCTTC	CASRSYRGNGYTF
-	TRBV30	TRBJ2-3	TRBD2	TGTGCCTGGAGCCGCGGCGGGGGGGGCACAGATACGCAGTATTTT	CAWSRGGGGTDTQYF
-	TRBV4-1	TRBJ2-7	TRBD1	TGCGCCAGCAGCCAAACTTCACAGGGGGACTACGAGCAGTACTTC	CASSQTSQGDYEQYF
-	TRBV21-1	TRBJ2-7	-	TGTGCCAGCAGCAAGGAACGAGACAGCAACTACGAGCAGTACTTC	CASSKERDSNYEQYF
-	TRBV19	TRBJ2-1	TRBD2	TGTGCCTGCGGGGGGGCCGGTTTCAATGAGCAGTTCTTC	CACGGAGFNEQFF
-	TRBV6-1	TRBJ1-2	TRBD1	TGTGCCAGCAGTGATCCCGAGGAGGGGGCCCGCCGCCCTATGTCTGGCTACACCTTC	CASSDPEEGARRPMSGYTF
-	TRBV28	TRBJ1-1	-	TGTGCCAGCCGACCCGGGCGGGGGATCGCTGAAGCTTTCTTT	CASRPGRGIAEAFF
once	TRBV9	TRBJ2-7	TRBD1	TGTGCCAGCAGCCGGGGGACAGGGACCTACGAGCAGTACTTC	CASSRGTGTYEQYF
once	TRBV11-3	TRBJ2-2	TRBD1	TGTGCCAGCAGCTCTTCCGGGACAGGGGGGATCGGGGAGCTGTTTTTT	CASSSSGTGGIGELFF
-	TRBV6-6	TRBJ2-7	-	TGTGCCACGGGGGATCCGACCTACGAGCAGTACTTC	CATGDPTYEQYF
-	TRBV4-2	TRBJ1-1	-	TGTGCCAGCAGCCAACGCGAGGGAGGTAACACTGAAGCTTTCTTT	CASSQREGGNTEAFF
-	TRBV5-1	TRBJ1-1	TRBD1	TGCGCCAGCAGCGTAACAGGGGTAACTCACACTGAAGCTTTCTTT	CASSVTGVTHTEAFF
once	TRBV4-2	TRBJ2-5	-	TGTGCCAGCAGCTCTGGCCAGGGGGAGACCCAGTACTTC	CASSSGQGETQYF
once	TRBV7-2	TRBJ1-3	TRBD1	TGTGCCAGCAGCCCGTGGGACAGGGTCGGAAACACCATATATTTT	CASSPWDRVGNTIYF
-	TRBV18	TRBJ1-1	TRBD1	TGTGCCAGCTCACTCGGACAGGGTGGAGGGACTGAAGCTTTCTTT	CASSLGQGGGTEAFF
-	TRBV29-1	TRBJ1-1	-	TGCAGCGTTCGCGGAGGGGAATTGAACACTGAAGCTTTCTTT	CSVRGGELNTEAFF
few	TRBV30	TRBJ1-6	TRBD1	TGTGCCTGGAGTGTACAGGGGGCTTCACCCCTCCACTTT	CAWSVQGASPLHF
-	TRBV27	TRBJ1-2	-	TGTGCCAGCGCAACAGGAGCAACCTATGGCTACACCTTC	CASATGATYGYTF
once	TRBV18	TRBJ2-1	-	TGTGCCAGCTCGATAGATAACCTCTACAATGAGCAGTTCTTC	CASSIDNLYNEQFF
-	TRBV9	TRBJ2-7	TRBD2	TGTGCCAGCAGCGGACTAGCGGGGGGCTCCTACGAGCAGTACTTC	CASSGLAGGSYEQYF
-	TRBV27	TRBJ1-5	-	TGTGCCAGCAGTTTAAACATCAATCAGCCCCAGCATTTT	CASSLNINQPQHF
-	TRBV7-2	TRBJ2-5	TRBD2	TGTGCCAGCAGCTACCGGACTAGCGGGGGGGCCGGTTTGGTAAAGACCCAGTACTTC	CASSYRTSGGAGLVKTQYF
-	TRBV2	TRBJ1-1	-	TGTGCCAGCAGTGAGGGGTGGCAGGGCGGCACTGAAGCTTTCTTT	CASSEGWQGGTEAFF